The 5 T cell receptor beta chains below come from one sample, sequenced in a study of identical twins. TCRdb reprocessed the 5' RACE reads with MiXCR, giving one entry per CDR3 protein. The table shows hundreds of thousands of distinct CDR3 sequences, with around 7.5% occurring only once. The data also belong to a second study, concerning yellow fever vaccine responses in identical twins.

The sample taken for sequencing was PBMCs. These receptors were obtained from a woman between 18 and 29 years old in good health.

This clonotype came up many times. This rearrangement joins TRBV15 to TRBJ2-3; tentative D call: TRBD1 (6 bases). Germline assignment: CDR1 LNHNV and CDR2 YYDKDF (reference sequence). This CDR3 has 15 residues. Trimming removed 3 bases at V and 3 bases at J, with 13 bases between. The DNA for the CDR3 is TGTGCCACCAGCAGTCCGGCAGGGGTGACAGATACGCAGTATTTT. Amino acid sequence: CATSSPAGVTDTQYF.

The V and J genes are TRBV12-3 or TRBV12-4 and TRBJ1-5; 7 bases are shared with TRBD1. The CDR3 length is 14 residues. The junction had 5 bases not matched to a gene; V was cut back by 4 bases and J by 5 bases. The CDR3: CASSYVQGDQPQHF. The CDR3 DNA reads as TGTGCCAGCAGTTATGTGCAGGGGGATCAGCCCCAGCATTTT.

This sequence joins TRBV12-3 or TRBV12-4 and TRBJ2-5; TRBD2 matches at 12 bases. V shed 3 bases, J shed 5 bases, and the junction held 4 bases outside the gene matches. The CDR3 extends over 15 amino acids. The CDR3 region is CASSFLLAGGETQYF. The CDR3 bases are TGTGCCAGCAGTTTTTTACTAGCGGGAGGCGAGACCCAGTACTTC.

This clonotype was counted ten times or more. V gene TRBV27 combines with J gene TRBJ2-1, with TRBD2 matching 9 bases. V lost 3 bases to trimming and J lost 6 bases; unmatched junction nucleotides: 18. The CDR3 is 19 residues long. Germline CDR1 MNHEY, CDR2 SMNVEV (reference sequence). The CDR3 bases are TGTGCCAGCAGTTTCGGCTTGGTAGCGGGAGCTAAGTTCGGCAATGAGCAGTTCTTC. Translated: CASSFGLVAGAKFGNEQFF.

The V gene is TRBV9, the J gene TRBJ2-1, with 12 positions matching TRBD2. The CDR3 covers 17 residues. Trimming removed 0 bases from V and 7 bases from J; junction bases left unmatched: 8. CDR1 is SGDLS and CDR2 is YYNGEE in the germline V gene. The CDR3 loop reads CASSVVGLAGNENEQFF. The CDR3 DNA reads as TGTGCCAGCAGCGTAGTCGGACTAGCGGGGAATGAGAATGAGCAGTTCTTC.